This note documents a single T cell receptor (beta chain) sequence. The data stem from a study of blood T cell repertoires in COVID-19. Repertoires were generated with immunoSEQ multiplex PCR, while TCRdb's copy carries only in-frame clones and drops some. The sample holds 100,000 to 150,000 clones, 74% seen once. This CDR3 is 16 amino acids long. Germline CDR1 is SGHTS and CDR2 is YDEGEE. V shed 2 bases and J 5 bases; nucleotides not matched to a gene: 7. The clonotype originates from an elderly man with COVID-19, enrolled during active disease. The sequenced material came from peripheral blood. This rearrangement joins TRBV5-8 to TRBJ2-2, with 9 bases lining up with TRBD1. The CDR3 here is CASSLGTGKETGELFF. The CDR3 DNA is TGTGCCAGCAGCTTAGGGACAGGGAAAGAAACCGGGGAGCTGTTTTTT.